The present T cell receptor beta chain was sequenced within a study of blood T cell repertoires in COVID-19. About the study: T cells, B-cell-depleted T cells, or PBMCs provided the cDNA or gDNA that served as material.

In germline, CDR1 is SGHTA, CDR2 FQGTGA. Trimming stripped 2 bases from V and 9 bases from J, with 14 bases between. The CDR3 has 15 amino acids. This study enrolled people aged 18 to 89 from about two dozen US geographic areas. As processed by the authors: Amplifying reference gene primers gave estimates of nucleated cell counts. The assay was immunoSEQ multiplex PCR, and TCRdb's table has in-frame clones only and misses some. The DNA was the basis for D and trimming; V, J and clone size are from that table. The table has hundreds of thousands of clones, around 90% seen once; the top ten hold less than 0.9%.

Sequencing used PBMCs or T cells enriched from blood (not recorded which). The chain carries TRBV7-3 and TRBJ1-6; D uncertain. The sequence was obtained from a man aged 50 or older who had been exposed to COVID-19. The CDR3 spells CASSLQAGLSSPLHF. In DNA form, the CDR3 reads TGTGCCAGCAGCTTACAGGCAGGACTGAGTTCACCCCTCCACTTT.